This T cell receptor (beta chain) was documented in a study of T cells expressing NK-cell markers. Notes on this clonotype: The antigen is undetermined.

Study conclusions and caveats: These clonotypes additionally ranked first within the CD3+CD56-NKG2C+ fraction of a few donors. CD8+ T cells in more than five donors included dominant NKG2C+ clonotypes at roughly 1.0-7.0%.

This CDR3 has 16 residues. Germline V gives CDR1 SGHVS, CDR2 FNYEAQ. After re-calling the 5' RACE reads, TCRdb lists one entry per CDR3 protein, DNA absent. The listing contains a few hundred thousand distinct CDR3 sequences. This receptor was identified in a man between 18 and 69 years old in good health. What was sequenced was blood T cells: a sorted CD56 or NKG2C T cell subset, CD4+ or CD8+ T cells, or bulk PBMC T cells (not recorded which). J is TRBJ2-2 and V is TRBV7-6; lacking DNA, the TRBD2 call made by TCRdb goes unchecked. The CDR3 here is CASSGQRGGGTGELFF.